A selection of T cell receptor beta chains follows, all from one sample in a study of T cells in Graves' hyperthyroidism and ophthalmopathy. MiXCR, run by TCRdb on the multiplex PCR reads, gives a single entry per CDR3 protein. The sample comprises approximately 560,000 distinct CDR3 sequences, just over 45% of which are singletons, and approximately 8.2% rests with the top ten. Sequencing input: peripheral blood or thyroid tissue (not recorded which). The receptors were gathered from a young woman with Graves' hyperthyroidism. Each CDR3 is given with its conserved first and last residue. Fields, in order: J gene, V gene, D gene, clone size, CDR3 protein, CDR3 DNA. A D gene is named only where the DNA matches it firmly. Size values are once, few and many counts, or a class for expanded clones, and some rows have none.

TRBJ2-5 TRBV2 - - CASTEPGIQETQYF TGTGCCAGCACCGAACCCGGGATTCAAGAGACCCAGTACTTC
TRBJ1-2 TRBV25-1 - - CASDRNNYGYTF TGTGCCAGCGACAGAAATAACTATGGCTACACCTTC
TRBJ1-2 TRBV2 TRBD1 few CASSDTGVSGYTF TGTGCCAGCAGTGATACAGGGGTTAGTGGCTACACCTTC
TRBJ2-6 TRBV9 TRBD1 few CASSAPGTGVYGANVLTF TGTGCCAGCAGCGCCCCCGGGACAGGGGTGTATGGGGCCAACGTCCTGACTTTC
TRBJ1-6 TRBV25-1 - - CASSQGQGDHSPLHF TGTGCCAGCAGCCAAGGGCAGGGAGATCATTCACCCCTCCACTTT
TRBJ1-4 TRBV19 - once CASRGYEKLFF TGTGCCAGTAGGGGGTATGAAAAACTGTTTTTT
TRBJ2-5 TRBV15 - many CATSRTEETQYF TGTGCCACCAGCAGGACTGAAGAGACCCAGTACTTC
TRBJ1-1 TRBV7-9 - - CASSLERGENTEAFF TGTGCCAGCAGCTTAGAAAGAGGGGAGAACACTGAAGCTTTCTTT
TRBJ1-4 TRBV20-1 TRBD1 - CSAATGGQDNEKLFF TGCAGTGCTGCTACAGGGGGACAGGATAATGAAAAACTGTTTTTT
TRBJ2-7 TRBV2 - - CASKENSSYEQYF TGTGCCAGCAAGGAGAACAGTTCCTACGAGCAGTACTTC
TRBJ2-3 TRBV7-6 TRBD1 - CASRTRGQGTDTQYF TGTGCCAGCAGAACCCGGGGACAGGGAACAGATACGCAGTATTTT
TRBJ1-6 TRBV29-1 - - CSVRQETNSPLHF TGCAGCGTTCGACAGGAGACGAATTCACCCCTCCACTTT
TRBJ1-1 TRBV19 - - CASSIVGAAEAFF TGTGCCAGTAGTATAGTGGGGGCGGCTGAAGCTTTCTTT
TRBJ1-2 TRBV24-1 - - CATGQAGYGYTF TGTGCCACCGGGCAGGCAGGCTATGGCTACACCTTC
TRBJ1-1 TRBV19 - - CASSSGSGWSTEAFF TGTGCCAGTAGTAGTGGCAGCGGGTGGTCCACTGAAGCTTTCTTT
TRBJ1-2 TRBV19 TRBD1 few CASSIGQGATF TGTGCCAGTAGTATCGGACAGGGAGCCACCTTC
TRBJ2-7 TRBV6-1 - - CASSVGHEQYF TGTGCCAGCAGTGTGGGCCACGAGCAGTACTTC
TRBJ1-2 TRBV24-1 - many CATSDSDQNYGYTF TGTGCCACCAGTGATTCAGACCAAAACTATGGCTACACCTTC
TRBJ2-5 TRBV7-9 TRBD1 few CASSLLRQGRETQYF TGTGCCAGCAGCTTGTTAAGACAGGGGCGGGAGACCCAGTACTTC
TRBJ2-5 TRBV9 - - CASGRGAQGETQYF TGTGCCAGCGGCAGGGGGGCACAGGGAGAGACCCAGTACTTC
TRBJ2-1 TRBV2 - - CASYSSSYNEQFF TGTGCCAGCTATTCGAGCTCCTACAATGAGCAGTTCTTC
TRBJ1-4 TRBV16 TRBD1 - CASSPSGQATNEKLFF TGTGCCAGCAGCCCCTCGGGACAGGCAACTAATGAAAAACTGTTTTTT
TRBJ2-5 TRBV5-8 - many CASRRAAVWGETQYF TGTGCCAGCAGGAGGGCGGCAGTTTGGGGTGAGACCCAGTACTTC
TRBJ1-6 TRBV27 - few CASSLSGPNSPLHF TGTGCCAGCAGTTTATCTGGACCCAATTCACCCCTCCACTTT
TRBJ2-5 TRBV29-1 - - CRGTDQETQYF TGCAGGGGGACCGACCAAGAGACCCAGTACTTC
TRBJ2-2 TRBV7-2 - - CASGSGISHTGELFF TGTGCCAGCGGATCGGGGATTAGCCACACCGGGGAGCTGTTTTTT
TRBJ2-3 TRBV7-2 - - CASSVGTNTQYF TGTGCCAGCAGCGTAGGAACGAATACGCAGTATTTT
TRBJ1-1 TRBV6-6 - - CASSSKRRGTEAFF TGTGCCAGCAGTTCAAAGAGAAGGGGCACTGAAGCTTTCTTT
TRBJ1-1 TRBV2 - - CASRDSHTEAFF TGTGCCAGCAGGGACAGTCACACTGAAGCTTTCTTT
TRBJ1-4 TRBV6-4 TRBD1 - CASSDPRTGSTNEKLFF TGTGCCAGCAGTGACCCCCGGACAGGGTCAACTAATGAGAAACTGTTTTTT
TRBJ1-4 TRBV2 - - CASSAGAAAGKKLFF TGTGCCAGCAGTGCCGGGGCCGCGGCCGGAAAAAAACTGTTTTTT
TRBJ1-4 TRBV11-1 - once CASSLTPPTGGGGKLFF TGTGCCAGCAGCTTAACGCCCCCGACAGGCGGCGGGGGAAAACTGTTTTTT
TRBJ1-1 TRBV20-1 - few CSATRANTEAFF TGCAGTGCCACGAGGGCAAACACTGAAGCTTTCTTT